The subject of this entry is one T cell receptor (beta chain). Antigen unknown. The sample originates from a study of cytomegalovirus exposure and HLA in healthy donors. Whole-study findings and limits: Most CMV-associated TCR beta chains appeared HLA-restricted in a later analysis. Previous analysis showed most TCR beta V segments were productive about 90% or about 30% of the time. A missense variant in DCLRE1C was later tied to TCR beta V- and J-gene trimming.

PCR amplification relied on 60 Vbeta primers (plus 13 Jbeta primers). Sequencing was performed with immunoSEQ multiplex PCR; in TCRdb, only in-frame clones are kept and a portion is missing. The sample lists about 110,000 clones, over 75% occurring once. The sequenced sample was PBMCs. This clonotype originated in a man between 60 and 75 years old in good health and CMV-seronegative.

The DNA for the CDR3 is TGTGCCAGCAGCTTCCTCCAATGGACAGGGGGTAATGGCTACACCTTC. It yields the protein CASSFLQWTGGNGYTF. This chain joins TRBV7-2 and TRBJ1-2; 10 bases align to TRBD1. The CDR3 runs 16 residues. The germline V gene encodes CDR1 SGHTA and CDR2 FQGNSA. Unmatched junction bases numbered 10, after V lost 3 bases and J lost 6 bases.